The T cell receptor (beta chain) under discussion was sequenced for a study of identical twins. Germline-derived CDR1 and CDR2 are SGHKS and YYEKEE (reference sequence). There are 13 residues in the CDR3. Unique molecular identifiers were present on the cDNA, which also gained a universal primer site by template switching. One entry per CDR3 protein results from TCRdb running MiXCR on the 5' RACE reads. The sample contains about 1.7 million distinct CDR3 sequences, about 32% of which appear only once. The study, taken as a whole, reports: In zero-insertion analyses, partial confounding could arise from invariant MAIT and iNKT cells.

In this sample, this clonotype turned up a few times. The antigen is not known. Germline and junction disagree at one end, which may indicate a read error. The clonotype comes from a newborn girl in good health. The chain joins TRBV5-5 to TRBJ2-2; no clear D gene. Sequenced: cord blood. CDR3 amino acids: CASSPGWAGELFF. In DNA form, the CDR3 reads TGCGCCAGCAGCCCCGGATGGGCCGGGGAGCTGTTTTTT.